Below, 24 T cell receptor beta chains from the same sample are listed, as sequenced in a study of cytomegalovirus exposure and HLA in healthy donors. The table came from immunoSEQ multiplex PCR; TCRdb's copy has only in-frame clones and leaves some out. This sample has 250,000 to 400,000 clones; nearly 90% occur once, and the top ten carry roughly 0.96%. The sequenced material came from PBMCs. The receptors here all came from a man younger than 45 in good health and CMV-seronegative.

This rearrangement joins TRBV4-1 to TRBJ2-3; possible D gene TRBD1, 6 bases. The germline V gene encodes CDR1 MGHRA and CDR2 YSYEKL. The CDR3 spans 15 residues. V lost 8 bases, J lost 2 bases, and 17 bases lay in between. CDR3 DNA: TGCGCCAGCGGGGCTGGGGGCCGCTTCACAGATACGCAGTATTTT. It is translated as CASGAGGRFTDTQYF.

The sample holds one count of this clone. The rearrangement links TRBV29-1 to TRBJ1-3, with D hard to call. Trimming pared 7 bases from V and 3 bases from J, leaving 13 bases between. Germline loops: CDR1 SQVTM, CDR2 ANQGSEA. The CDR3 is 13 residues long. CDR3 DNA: TGCAGCGCCGATACGGGAGGTGGAAACACCATATATTTT. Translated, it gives CSADTGGGNTIYF.

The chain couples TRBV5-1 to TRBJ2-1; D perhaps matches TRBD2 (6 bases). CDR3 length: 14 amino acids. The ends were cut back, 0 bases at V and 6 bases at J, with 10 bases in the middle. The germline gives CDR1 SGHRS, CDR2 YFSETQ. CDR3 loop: CASSLEYGGNEQFF. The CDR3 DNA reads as TGCGCCAGCAGCTTGGAGTACGGGGGCAATGAGCAGTTCTTC.

Here the CDR3 DNA reads TGTGCCAGCAGCGCCCGGGACAGAGCCTACGAGCAGTACTTC. The encoded protein is CASSARDRAYEQYF. This rearrangement joins TRBV9 to TRBJ2-7; 7 bases agree with TRBD1. The CDR3 is 14 amino acids. The ends lost 3 bases at V and 2 bases at J; junction bases unmatched: 5. CDR1 is SGDLS and CDR2 is YYNGEE in the germline V gene.

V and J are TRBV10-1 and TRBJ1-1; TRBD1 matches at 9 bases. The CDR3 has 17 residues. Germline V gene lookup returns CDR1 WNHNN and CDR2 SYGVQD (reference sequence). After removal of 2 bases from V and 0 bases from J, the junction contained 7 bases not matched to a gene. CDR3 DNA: TGCGCCAGCAGTGAGGGCCCAGGACAGGGGTTGAACACTGAAGCTTTCTTT. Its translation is CASSEGPGQGLNTEAFF.

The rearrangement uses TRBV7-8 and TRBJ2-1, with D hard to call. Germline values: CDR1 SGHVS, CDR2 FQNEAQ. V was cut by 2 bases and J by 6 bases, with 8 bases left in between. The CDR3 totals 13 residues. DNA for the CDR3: TGTGCCAGCAGCTTAACTAACATCAATGAGCAGTTCTTC. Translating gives CASSLTNINEQFF.

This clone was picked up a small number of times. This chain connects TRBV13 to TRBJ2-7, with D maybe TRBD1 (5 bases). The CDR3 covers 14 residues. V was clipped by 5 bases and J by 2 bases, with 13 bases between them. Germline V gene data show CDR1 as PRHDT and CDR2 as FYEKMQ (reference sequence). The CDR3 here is CASSGVGRAYEQYF. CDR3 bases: TGTGCCAGCAGCGGCGTGGGCAGGGCCTACGAGCAGTACTTC.

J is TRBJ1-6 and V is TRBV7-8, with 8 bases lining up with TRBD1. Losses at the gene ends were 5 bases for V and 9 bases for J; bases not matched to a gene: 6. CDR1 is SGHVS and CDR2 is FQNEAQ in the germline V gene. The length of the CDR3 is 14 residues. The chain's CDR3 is CASSLDRVGSPLHF. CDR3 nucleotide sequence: TGTGCCAGCAGCCTGGACAGGGTTGGTTCACCCCTCCACTTT.

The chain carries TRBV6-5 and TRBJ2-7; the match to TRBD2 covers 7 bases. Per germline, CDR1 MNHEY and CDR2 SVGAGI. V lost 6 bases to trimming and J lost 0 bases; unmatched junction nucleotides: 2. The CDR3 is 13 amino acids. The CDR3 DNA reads TGTGCCAGCAGGCCTAGCGGCTCCTACGAGCAGTACTTC. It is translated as CASRPSGSYEQYF.

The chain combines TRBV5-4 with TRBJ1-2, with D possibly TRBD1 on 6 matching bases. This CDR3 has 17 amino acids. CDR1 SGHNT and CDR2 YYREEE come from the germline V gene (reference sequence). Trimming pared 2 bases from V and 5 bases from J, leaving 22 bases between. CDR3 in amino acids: CASSLKAGVTLWYGYTF. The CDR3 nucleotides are TGTGCCAGCAGCTTAAAGGCAGGGGTAACCTTATGGTATGGCTACACCTTC. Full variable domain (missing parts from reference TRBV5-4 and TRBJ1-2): ETGVTQSPTHLIKTRGQQVTLRCSSQSGHNTVSWYQQALGQGPQFIFQYYREEENGRGNFPPRFSGLQFPNYSSELNVNALELDDSALYLCASSLKAGVTLWYGYTFGSGTRLTVV.

The CDR3 sequence: CASSLQGNGYTF. CDR3 in DNA: TGTGCCAGCTCACTGCAGGGTAATGGCTACACCTTC. The rearrangement uses TRBV18 and TRBJ1-2; D is perhaps TRBD1 (5 bases). The germline V gene encodes CDR1 KGHSH and CDR2 LQKENI. The CDR3 totals 12 residues. V was pared by 4 bases and J by 6 bases, with 9 bases between. The full variable domain, rest sourced from reference TRBV18 and TRBJ1-2, is NAGVMQNPRHLVRRRGQEARLRCSPMKGHSHVYWYRQLPEEGLKFMVYLQKENIIDESGMPKERFSAEFPKEGPSILRIQQVVRGDSAAYFCASSLQGNGYTFGSGTRLTVV.

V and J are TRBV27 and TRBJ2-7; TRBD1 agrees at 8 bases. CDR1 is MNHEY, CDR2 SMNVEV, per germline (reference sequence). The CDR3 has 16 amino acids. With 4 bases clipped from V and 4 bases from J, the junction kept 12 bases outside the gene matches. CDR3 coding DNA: TGTGCCAGCAGTTCGACCTATCAGGGGGCGAAATACGAGCAGTACTTC. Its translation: CASSSTYQGAKYEQYF.

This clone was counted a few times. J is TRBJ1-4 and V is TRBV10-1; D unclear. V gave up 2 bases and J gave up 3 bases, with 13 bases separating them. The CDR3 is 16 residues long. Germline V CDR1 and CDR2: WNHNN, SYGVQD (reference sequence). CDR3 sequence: CASSEDNHGANEKLFF. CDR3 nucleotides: TGCGCCAGCAGTGAGGATAATCACGGGGCTAATGAAAAACTGTTTTTT.

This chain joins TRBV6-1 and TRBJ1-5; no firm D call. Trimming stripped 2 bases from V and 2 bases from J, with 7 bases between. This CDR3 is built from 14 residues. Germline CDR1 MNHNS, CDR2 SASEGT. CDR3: CASSESSRNQPQHF. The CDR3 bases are TGTGCCAGCAGTGAATCCAGTCGCAATCAGCCCCAGCATTTT.

CDR3 DNA sequence: TGTGCCAGCAGCCCCGGGGTAACTCCCTACAATGAGCAGTTCTTC. It codes for CASSPGVTPYNEQFF. V and J are TRBV9 and TRBJ2-1, with D tentatively TRBD2 (5 bases). Trimming removed 4 bases at V and 2 bases at J, with 13 bases between. The length of the CDR3 is 15 residues. Germline V gene lookup returns CDR1 SGDLS and CDR2 YYNGEE.

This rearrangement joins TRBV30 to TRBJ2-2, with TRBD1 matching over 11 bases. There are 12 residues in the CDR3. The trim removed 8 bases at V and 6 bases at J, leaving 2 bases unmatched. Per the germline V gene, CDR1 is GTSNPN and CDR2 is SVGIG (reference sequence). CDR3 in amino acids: CARDRGAGELFF. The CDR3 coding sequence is TGTGCCCGGGACAGGGGGGCCGGGGAGCTGTTTTTT.

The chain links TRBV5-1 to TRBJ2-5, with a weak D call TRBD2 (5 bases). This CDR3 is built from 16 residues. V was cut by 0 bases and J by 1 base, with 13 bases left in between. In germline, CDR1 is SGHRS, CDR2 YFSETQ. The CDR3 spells CASSLGTAGVQETQYF. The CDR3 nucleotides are TGCGCCAGCAGCTTGGGGACGGCGGGCGTCCAAGAGACCCAGTACTTC.

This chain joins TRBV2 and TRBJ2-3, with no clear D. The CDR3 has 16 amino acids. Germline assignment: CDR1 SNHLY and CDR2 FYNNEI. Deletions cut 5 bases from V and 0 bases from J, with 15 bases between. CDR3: CASSLELTRSTDTQYF. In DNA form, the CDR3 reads TGTGCCAGCAGTCTGGAGCTAACACGTAGCACAGATACGCAGTATTTT.

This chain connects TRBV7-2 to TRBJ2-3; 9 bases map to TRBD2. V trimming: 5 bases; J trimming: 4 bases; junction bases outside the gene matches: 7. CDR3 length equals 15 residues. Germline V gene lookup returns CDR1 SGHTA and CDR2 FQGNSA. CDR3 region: CASSLGAGGADTQYF. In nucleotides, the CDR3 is TGTGCCAGCAGCCTAGGGGCGGGGGGGGCAGATACGCAGTATTTT.

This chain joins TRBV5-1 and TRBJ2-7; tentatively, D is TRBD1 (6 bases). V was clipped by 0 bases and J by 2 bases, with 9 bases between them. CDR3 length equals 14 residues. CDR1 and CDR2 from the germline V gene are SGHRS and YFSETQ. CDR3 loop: CASSLGGLTYEQYF. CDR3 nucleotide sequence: TGCGCCAGCAGCTTGGGGGGGCTAACCTACGAGCAGTACTTC.

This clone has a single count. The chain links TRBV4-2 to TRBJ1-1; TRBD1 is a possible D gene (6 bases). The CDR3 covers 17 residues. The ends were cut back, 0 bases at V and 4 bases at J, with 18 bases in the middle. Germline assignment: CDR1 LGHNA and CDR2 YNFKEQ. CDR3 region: CASSQDRAGVTSTEAFF. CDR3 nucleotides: TGTGCCAGCAGCCAAGATCGCGCAGGGGTAACTTCCACTGAAGCTTTCTTT.

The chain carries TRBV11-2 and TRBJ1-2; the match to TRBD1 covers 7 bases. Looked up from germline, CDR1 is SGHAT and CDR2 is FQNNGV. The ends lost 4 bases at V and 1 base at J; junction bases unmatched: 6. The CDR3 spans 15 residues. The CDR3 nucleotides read TGTGCCAGCAGCTACCCGGGACAGCGTAACTATGGCTACACCTTC. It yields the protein CASSYPGQRNYGYTF.

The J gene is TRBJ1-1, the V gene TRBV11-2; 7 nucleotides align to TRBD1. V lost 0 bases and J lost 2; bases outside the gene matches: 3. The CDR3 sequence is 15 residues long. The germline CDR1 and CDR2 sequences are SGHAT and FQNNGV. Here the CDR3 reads CASSLDTGANTEAFF. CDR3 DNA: TGTGCCAGCAGCTTAGATACAGGGGCTAACACTGAAGCTTTCTTT.

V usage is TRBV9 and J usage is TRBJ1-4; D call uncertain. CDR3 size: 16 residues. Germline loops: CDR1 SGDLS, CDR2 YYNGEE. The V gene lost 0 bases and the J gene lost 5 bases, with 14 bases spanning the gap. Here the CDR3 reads CASSVATGRNNEKLFF. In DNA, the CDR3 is TGTGCCAGCAGCGTAGCCACGGGTCGGAACAATGAAAAACTGTTTTTT. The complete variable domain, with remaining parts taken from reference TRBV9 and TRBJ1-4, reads DSGVTQTPKHLITATGQRVTLRCSPRSGDLSVYWYQQSLDQGLQFLIQYYNGEERAKGNILERFSAQQFPDLHSELNLSSLELGDSALYFCASSVATGRNNEKLFFGSGTQLSVL.